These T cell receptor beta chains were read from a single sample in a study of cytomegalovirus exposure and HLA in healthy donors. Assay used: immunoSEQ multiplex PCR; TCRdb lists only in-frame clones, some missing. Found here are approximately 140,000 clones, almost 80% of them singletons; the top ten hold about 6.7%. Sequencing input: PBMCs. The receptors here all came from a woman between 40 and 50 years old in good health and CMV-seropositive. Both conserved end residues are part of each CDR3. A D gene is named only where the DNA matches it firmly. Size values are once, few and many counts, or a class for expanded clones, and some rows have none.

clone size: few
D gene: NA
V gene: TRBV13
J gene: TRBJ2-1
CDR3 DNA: TGTGCCAGCAGCTTACTTGTCCCAGGGCGGTCCTACAATGAGCAGTTCTTC
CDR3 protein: CASSLLVPGRSYNEQFF

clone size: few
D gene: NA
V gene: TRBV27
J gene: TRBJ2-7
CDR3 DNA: TGTGCCAGCAGTCCCCGAGGACTTATCTACGAGCAGTACTTC
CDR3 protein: CASSPRGLIYEQYF

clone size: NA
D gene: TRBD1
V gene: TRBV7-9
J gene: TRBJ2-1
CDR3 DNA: TGTTCCAGCAGCTTGGGACAGGGAGACTACAATGAGCAGTTCTTC
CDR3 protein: CSSSLGQGDYNEQFF

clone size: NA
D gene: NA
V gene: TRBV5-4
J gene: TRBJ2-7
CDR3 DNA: TGTGCCAGCAGCTTGCGGCGGGGGCCTATCCTCTACGAGCAGTACTTC
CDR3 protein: CASSLRRGPILYEQYF

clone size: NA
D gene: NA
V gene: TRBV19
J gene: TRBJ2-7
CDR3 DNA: TGTGCCAGTAGTAACAGCTACGAGCAGTACTTC
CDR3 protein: CASSNSYEQYF

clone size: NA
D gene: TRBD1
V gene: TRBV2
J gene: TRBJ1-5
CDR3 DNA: TGTGCCAGCAGGGGGACAGGCGGAGGGGGTCAGCCCCAGCATTTT
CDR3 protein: CASRGTGGGGQPQHF

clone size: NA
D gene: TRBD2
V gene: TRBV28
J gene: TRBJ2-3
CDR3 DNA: TGTGCCAGCAGTTCCCCGCATACTAGCGGGAGTTTAGATACGCAGTATTTT
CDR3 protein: CASSSPHTSGSLDTQYF

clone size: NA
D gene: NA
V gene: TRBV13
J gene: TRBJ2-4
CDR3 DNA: TGTGCCAGCAGCTTACTTTCCGGAGAGCGTCAGTACTTC
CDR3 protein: CASSLLSGERQYF

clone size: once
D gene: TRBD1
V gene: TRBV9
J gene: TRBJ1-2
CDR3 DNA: TGTGCCAGCAGCGCTAAGGACAGGGGGCCATTCTATGGCTACACCTTC
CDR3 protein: CASSAKDRGPFYGYTF

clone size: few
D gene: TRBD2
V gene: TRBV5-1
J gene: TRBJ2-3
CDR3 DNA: TGCGCCAGCAGTACTCAGCGGGGGAACACAGATACGCAGTATTTT
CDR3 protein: CASSTQRGNTDTQYF

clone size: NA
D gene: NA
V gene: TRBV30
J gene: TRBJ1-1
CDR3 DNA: TGTGCCTGGAGGGGAACAGGGTCCAGGGCTTTCTTT
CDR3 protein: CAWRGTGSRAFF

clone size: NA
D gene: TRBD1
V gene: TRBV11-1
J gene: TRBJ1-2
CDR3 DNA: TGTGCCAGCAGCCTGGGGACAGCCTATGGCTACACCTTC
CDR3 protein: CASSLGTAYGYTF

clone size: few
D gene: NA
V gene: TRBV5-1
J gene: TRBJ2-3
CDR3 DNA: TGCGCCAGCAGCTCGATAGGGACCCCGGGGGTTACAGATACGCAGTATTTT
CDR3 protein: CASSSIGTPGVTDTQYF

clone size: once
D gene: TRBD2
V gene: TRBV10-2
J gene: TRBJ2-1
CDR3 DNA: TGCGCCAGCAGCCGCGGGACTAGCTCCACTGAGCAGTTCTTC
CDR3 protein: CASSRGTSSTEQFF

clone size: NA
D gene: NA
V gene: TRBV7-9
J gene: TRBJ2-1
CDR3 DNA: TGTGCCAGCAGCTTGTTTTTTCAGATTTGGGGCGGAAGGGATGGGCAGTTCTTC
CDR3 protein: CASSLFFQIWGGRDGQFF

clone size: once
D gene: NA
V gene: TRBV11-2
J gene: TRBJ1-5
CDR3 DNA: TGTGCCAGCAGCTTACGACCAGGGAATCAGCCCCAGCATTTT
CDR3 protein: CASSLRPGNQPQHF

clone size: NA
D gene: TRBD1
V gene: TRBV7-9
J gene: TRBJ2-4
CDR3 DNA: TGTGCCAGCAGTTCACAGGGGGTCTTGAACATTCAGTACTTC
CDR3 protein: CASSSQGVLNIQYF

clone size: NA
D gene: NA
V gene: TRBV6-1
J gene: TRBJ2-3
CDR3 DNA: TGTGCCAGCAGTGATGGCAGGTACACAGATACGCAGTATTTT
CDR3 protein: CASSDGRYTDTQYF

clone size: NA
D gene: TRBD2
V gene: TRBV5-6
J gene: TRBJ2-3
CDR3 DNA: TGTGCCAGCAGCTTGGACGGGGGGGCCGCAGATACGCAGTATTTT
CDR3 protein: CASSLDGGAADTQYF

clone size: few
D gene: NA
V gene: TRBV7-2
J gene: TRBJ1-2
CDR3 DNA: TGTGCCAGCAGCTTAGCTGGCAAGACCGGGGGCTACACCTTC
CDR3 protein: CASSLAGKTGGYTF

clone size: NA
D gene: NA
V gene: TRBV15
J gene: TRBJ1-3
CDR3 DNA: TGTGCCACCAGCAGAGACCTTTACAGGGCTGGAAACACCATATATTTT
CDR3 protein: CATSRDLYRAGNTIYF

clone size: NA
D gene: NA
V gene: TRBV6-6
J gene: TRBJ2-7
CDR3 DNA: TGTGCCAGCAGTTTAAGGCAAACTACCTACGAGCAGTACTTC
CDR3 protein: CASSLRQTTYEQYF

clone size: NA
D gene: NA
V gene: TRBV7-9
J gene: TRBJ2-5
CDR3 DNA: TGTGCCAGCAGCTTAGCCCAGGAGACCCAGTACTTC
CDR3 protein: CASSLAQETQYF